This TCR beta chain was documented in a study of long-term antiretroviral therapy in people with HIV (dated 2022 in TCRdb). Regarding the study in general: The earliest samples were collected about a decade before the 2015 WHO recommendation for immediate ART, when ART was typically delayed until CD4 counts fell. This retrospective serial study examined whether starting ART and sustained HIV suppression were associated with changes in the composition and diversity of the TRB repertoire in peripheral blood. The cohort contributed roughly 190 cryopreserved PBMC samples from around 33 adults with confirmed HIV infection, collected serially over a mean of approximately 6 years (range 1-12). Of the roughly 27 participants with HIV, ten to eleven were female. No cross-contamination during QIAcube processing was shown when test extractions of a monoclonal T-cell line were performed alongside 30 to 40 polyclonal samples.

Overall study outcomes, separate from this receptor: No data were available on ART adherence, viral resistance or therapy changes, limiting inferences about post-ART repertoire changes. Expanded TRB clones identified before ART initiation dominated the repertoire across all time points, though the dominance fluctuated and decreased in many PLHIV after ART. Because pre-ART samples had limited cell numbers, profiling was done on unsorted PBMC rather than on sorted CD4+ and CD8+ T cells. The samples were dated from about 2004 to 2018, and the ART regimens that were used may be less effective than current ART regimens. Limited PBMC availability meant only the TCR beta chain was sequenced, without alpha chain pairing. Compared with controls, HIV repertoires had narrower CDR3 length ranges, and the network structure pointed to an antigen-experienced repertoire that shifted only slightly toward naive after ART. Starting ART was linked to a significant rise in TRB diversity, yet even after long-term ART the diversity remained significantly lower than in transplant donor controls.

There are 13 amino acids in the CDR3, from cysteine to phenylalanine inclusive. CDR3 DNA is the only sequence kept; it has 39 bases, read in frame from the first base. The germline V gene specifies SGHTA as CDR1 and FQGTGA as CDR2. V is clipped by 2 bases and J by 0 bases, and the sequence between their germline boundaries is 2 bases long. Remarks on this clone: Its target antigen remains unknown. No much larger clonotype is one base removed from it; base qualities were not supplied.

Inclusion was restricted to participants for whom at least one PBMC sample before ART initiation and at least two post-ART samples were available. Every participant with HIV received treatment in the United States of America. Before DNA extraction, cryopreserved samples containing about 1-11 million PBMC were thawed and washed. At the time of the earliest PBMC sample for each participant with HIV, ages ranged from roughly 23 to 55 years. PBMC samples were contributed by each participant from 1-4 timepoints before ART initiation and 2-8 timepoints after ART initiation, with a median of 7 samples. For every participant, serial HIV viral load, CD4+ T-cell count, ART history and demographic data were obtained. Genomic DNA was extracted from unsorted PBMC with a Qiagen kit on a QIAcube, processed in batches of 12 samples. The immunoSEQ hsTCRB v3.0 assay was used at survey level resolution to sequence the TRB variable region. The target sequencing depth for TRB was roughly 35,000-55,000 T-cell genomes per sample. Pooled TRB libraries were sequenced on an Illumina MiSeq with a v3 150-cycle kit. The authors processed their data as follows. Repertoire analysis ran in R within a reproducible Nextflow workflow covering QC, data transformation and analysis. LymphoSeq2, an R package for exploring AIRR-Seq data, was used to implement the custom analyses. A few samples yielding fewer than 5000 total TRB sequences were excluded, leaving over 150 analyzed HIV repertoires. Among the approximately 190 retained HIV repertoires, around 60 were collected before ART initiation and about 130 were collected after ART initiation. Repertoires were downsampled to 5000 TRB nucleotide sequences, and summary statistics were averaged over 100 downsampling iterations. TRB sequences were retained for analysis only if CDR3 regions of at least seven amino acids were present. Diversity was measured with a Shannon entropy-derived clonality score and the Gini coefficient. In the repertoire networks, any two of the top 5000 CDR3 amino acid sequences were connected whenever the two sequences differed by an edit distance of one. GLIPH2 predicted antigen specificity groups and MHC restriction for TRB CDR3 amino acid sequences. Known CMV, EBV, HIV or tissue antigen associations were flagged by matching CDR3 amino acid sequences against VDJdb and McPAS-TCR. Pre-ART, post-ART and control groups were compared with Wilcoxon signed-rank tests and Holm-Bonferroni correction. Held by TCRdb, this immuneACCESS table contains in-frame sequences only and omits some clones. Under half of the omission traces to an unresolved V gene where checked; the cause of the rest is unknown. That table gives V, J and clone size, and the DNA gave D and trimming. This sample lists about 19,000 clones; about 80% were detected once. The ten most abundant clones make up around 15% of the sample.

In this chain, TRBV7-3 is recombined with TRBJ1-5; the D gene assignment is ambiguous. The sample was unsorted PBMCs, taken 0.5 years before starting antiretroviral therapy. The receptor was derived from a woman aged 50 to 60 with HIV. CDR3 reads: CASSLDSNQPQHF. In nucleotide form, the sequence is TGTGCCAGCAGCTTAGATAGCAATCAGCCCCAGCATTTT. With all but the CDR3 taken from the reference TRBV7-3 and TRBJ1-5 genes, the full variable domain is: GAGVSQTPSNKVTEKGKYVELRCDPISGHTALYWYRQSLGQGPEFLIYFQGTGAADDSGLPNDRFFAVRPEGSVSTLKIQRTERGDSAVYLCASSLDSNQPQHFGDGTRLSIL.